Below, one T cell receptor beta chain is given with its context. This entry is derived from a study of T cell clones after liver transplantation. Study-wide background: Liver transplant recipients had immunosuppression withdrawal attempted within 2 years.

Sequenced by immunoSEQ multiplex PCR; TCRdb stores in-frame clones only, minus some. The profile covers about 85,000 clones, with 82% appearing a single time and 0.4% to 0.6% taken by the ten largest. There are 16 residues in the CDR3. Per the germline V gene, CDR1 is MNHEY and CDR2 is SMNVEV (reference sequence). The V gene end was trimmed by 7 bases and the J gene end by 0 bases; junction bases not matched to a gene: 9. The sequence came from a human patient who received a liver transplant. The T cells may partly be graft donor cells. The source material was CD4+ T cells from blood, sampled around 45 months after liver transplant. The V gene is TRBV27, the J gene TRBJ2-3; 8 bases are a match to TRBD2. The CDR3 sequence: CASTQRKRGSTDTQYF. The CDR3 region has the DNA TGTGCCAGCACTCAGCGAAAGCGGGGGAGCACAGATACGCAGTATTTT.